This TCR beta chain was identified in a study of CD8 T cells in Susac syndrome. Healthy donors constituted the controls, which were matched for age and sex. Bulk CD8+ and CD4+ cells came from magnetic negative isolation; CD8+ TEMRA by FACS. With random hexamers, reverse transcription was performed on about 0.45 to 1 ug of RNA. Amplification of the TCR beta CDR3 was carried out by immunoSEQ multiplex PCR, which spanned a total of 54 Vbeta and 13 Jbeta segments. TCRdb re-analysed the immunoSEQ multiplex PCR reads in MiXCR, keeping a single row per CDR3 protein. The table records under 200,000 distinct CDR3 sequences, 95% of them present only once. CDR3 size: 12 residues. The germline CDR1 and CDR2 sequences are DFQATT and SNEGSKA (reference sequence). V shed 5 bases and J 8 bases; nucleotides not matched to a gene: 6.

The receptor was derived from a human donor in good health. This sequence joins TRBV20-1 and TRBJ2-1, with TRBD2 matching over 7 bases. Sequencing used CD4+ T cells from PBMCs. The CDR3 DNA follows: TGCAGTGCTGCGACTAGCCGGGATGAGCAGTTCTTC. It specifies CSAATSRDEQFF.